Reported below is one T cell receptor beta chain. What it recognizes is unknown. This record belongs to a study of cytomegalovirus exposure and HLA in healthy donors. As for the study in general: Earlier, roughly 180 million T cells were analyzed, and about 120 million unique TCR beta sequences were found among them.

The donors (healthy individuals) were bone marrow donors. Findings and caveats of the study: Information on immune exposure was restricted to one variable (CMV serostatus). V- and J-gene trimming of TCR beta was linked (in a later analysis) to a missense DCLRE1C variant.

V shed 4 bases and J 3 bases; nucleotides not matched to a gene: 16. CDR1 is MNHNS and CDR2 is SASEGT in the germline V gene. The CDR3 sequence is 18 residues long. PCR employed 60 Vbeta and 13 Jbeta primers. The data were produced by immunoSEQ multiplex PCR, yet TCRdb's version contains in-frame clones alone and is incomplete. The sample gives approximately 170,000 clones, roughly four fifths of which show up once; approximately 3% is in the top ten. This chain uses TRBV6-1 with TRBJ2-7; TRBD2 matches at 9 bases. The source is a woman between 25 and 40 years old in good health and CMV-seropositive. Sample: PBMCs. CDR3 sequence reads: CASSVSKVGLAGIYEQYF. The CDR3 DNA sequence: TGTGCCAGCAGTGTCAGTAAAGTTGGCCTAGCGGGGATCTACGAGCAGTACTTC.